This record covers a single T cell receptor (beta chain). This sample stems from a study of T cells in tumors after PD-1 blockade. Clones were sequenced by immunoSEQ multiplex PCR, and TCRdb holds only the in-frame ones, with some missing. The table records about 14,000 clones, roughly 80% of them present only once. This CDR3 is 16 amino acids long. Germline assignment: CDR1 LGHNT and CDR2 FRNRAP. V was cut by 0 bases and J by 2 bases, with 10 bases left in between. The V call is TRBV12-5, the J call TRBJ2-2, with no clear D. The sequence was collected from a human donor with basal cell carcinoma. The source material was PBMCs, sampled after anti-PD-1 treatment. The CDR3 nucleotides read TGTGCTAGTGGTTTGGTACTGGGGAAAAACACCGGGGAGCTGTTTTTT. As protein: CASGLVLGKNTGELFF.